This record looks at one T cell receptor (beta chain) sequence and its context. What it binds is unknown. The isolated RNA, all of it, was reverse transcribed, so expressed TCRB transcripts were what got sequenced. Some clones are missing from TCRdb's copy, which holds only in-frame ones; the method was immunoSEQ multiplex PCR. The sample lists 130,000 to 150,000 clones, roughly 50% occurring once. This entry is derived from a study of beta chain features in type 1 diabetes. General study findings and limits: At VDJ recombination sites, type 1 diabetes patients had fewer insertions and more deleted nucleotides. A potential influence of HLA type upon TCRB rearrangement remained unresolved herein. Patients' naive, central memory and Treg TCRB repertoires seemed closer to one another than those of healthy donors.

Sorting of CD4+ naive, central memory, regulatory and stem cell-like memory cells was performed via CD45RO/CCR7/CD25/CD127/CD95/CD27. The sample taken for sequencing was Tregs from blood. The sequence was collected from a man aged 18 to 30 in good health.

As DNA, the CDR3 is TGTGCCAGCAGCCCCGTGAGGGCCGAGAAGTTCTTC. Its translation is CASSPVRAEKFF. The chain recombines TRBV7-2 with TRBJ2-1; a possible D gene is TRBD2 (5 bases). This CDR3 region has 12 residues. Germline V gives CDR1 SGHTA, CDR2 FQGNSA. The V end was cut by 5 bases, the J end by 14 bases, with 16 bases between.